This T cell receptor (beta chain) emerged from a study of type 1 regulatory T cells. Study information: T-allo10 is a Tr1-enriched, alloantigen-specific CD4 T cell product made in vitro.

This CDR3 spans 15 amino acids. Trimming stripped 2 bases from V and 0 bases from J, with 10 bases between. Germline V gene sequence: CDR1 SGDLS, CDR2 YYNGEE. With respect to this clonotype: The antigen is not known.

MiXCR, run by TCRdb on the reads, gives a single entry per CDR3 protein. The table has around 69,000 distinct CDR3 sequences, 50% to 70% seen once; the top ten hold less than 8.5%. Material for sequencing was cultured T cells, either the whole culture or a sorted T cell fraction (not recorded which). Subset meaning: Tr1-enriched cell product generated in vitro against host alloantigens. This clonotype was sampled from a human donor in good health. The J gene is TRBJ2-3, the V gene TRBV9; no definite D call. CDR3 in DNA: TGTGCCAGCAGCGTTGGGAACCCTAGCACAGATACGCAGTATTTT. It codes for CASSVGNPSTDTQYF.